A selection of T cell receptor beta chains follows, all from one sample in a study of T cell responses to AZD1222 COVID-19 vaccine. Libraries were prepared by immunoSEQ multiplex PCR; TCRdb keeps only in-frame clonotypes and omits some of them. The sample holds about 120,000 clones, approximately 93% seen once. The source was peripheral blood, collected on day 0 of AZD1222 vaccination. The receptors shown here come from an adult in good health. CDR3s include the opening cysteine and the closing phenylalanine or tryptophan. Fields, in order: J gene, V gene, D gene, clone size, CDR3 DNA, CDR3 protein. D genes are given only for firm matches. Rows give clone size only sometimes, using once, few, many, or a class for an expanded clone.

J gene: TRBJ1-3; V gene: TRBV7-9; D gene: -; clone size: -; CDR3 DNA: TGTGCCAGCAGCTCGACGGACGGAAACACCATATATTTT; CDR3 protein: CASSSTDGNTIYF
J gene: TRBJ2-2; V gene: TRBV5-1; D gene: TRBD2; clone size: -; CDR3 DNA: TGCGCCAGCAGCTTGACCGGGACTAAGAACACCGGGGAGCTGTTTTTT; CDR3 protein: CASSLTGTKNTGELFF
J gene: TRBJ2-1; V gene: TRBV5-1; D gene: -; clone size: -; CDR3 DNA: TGCGCCAGCAGCTTGGCTCCGGGACTGAACAATGAGCAGTTCTTC; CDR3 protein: CASSLAPGLNNEQFF
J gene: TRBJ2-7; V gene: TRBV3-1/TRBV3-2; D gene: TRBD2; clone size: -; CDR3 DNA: TGTGCCAGCAGCCCGACGACTAGCGGGACCATATACGAGCAGTACTTC; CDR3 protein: CASSPTTSGTIYEQYF
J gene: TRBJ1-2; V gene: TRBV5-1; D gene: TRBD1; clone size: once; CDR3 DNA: TGCGCCAGCAGCCTGACAGGGCCTAATGGCTACACCTTC; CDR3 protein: CASSLTGPNGYTF
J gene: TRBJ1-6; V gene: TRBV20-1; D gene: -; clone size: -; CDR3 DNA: TGCAGTGCTAGTGATTATAATTCACCCCTCCACTTT; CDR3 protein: CSASDYNSPLHF
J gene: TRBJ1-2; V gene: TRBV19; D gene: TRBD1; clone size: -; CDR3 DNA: TGTGCCAGTATGGGTAGACAGGGGGCGTCGAGCTATGGCTACACCTTC; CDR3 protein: CASMGRQGASSYGYTF
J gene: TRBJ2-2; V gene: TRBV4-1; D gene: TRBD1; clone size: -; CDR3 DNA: TGCGCCAGCAGCCTCACCAATTCAGGGGGCAATAACACCGGGGAGCTGTTTTTT; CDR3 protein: CASSLTNSGGNNTGELFF
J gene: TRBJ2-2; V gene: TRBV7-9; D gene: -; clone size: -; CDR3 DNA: TGTGCCAGCAGCGGAAGGGCAGGACTAACGAACACCGGGGAGCTGTTTTTT; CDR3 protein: CASSGRAGLTNTGELFF
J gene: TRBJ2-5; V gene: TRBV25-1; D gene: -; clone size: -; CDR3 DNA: TGTGCCAGCAGTGAATATTGGGAGGGGGGAGAGACCCAGTACTTC; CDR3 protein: CASSEYWEGGETQYF
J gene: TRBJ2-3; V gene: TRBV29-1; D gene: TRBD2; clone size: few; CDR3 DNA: TGCAGCGTTCACAGGGAGCGTAGTGGAGCGGGAGGCCCCCGCGGGTTGGCAGATACGCAGTATTTT; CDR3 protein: CSVHRERSGAGGPRGLADTQYF
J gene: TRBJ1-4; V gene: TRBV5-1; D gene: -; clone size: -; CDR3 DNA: TGCGCCAGCAGCTCCCCTCGTGAAGAGGGTTTCAATGAAAAACTGTTTTTT; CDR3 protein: CASSSPREEGFNEKLFF
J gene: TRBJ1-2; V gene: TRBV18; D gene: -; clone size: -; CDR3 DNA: TGTGCCAGCTCACCACCAATTGGGGGAAACTATGGCTACACCTTC; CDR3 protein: CASSPPIGGNYGYTF
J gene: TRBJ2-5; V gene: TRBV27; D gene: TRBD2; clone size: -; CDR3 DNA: TGTGCCAGCAGTTCGACTAGCGGAACCCCAGGAACCCAGTACTTC; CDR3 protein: CASSSTSGTPGTQYF
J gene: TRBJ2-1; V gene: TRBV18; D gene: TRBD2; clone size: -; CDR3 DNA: TGTGCCAGCTCACCGGGGGGGACCTACAATGAGCAGTTCTTC; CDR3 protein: CASSPGGTYNEQFF
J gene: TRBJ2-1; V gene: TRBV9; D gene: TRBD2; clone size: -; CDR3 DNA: TGTGCCAGCAGCGTAGCTGGGGCGGGAGAGGCATCCTACAATGAGCAGTTCTTC; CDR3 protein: CASSVAGAGEASYNEQFF
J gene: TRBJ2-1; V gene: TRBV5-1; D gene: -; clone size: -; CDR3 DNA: TGCGCCAGCAGCCCCGGGAACTCCTACAATGAGCAGTTCTTC; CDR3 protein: CASSPGNSYNEQFF
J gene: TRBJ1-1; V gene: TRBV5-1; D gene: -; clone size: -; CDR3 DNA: TGCGCCAGCAGCTTGGGATCAGAAGCTTTCTTT; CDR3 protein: CASSLGSEAFF
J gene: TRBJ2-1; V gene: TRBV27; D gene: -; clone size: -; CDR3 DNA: TGTGCCAGCAGTTCTTTCGTGGGCTCCAGCTCCTACAATGAGCAGTTCTTC; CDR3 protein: CASSSFVGSSSYNEQFF
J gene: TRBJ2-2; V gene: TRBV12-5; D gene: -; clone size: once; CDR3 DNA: TGTGCTAGTGGTTTGCCCGGAGGGACTCCGAACACCGGGGAGCTGTTTTTT; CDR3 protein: CASGLPGGTPNTGELFF
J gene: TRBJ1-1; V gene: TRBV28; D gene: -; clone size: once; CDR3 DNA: TGTGCCAGCGCGGGACGGTCGGACACTGAAGCTTTCTTT; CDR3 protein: CASAGRSDTEAFF
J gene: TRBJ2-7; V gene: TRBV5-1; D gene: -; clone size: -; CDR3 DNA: TGCGCCAGCAGCTTCCGGGACCCAGGCGAGCAGTACTTC; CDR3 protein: CASSFRDPGEQYF
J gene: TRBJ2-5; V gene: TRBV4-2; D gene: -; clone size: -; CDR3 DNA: TGTGCCAGCAGCCAAGTAATGAGTACTAAGCAAGAGACCCAGTACTTC; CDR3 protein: CASSQVMSTKQETQYF
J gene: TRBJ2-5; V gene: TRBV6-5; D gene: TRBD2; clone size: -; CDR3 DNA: TGTGCCAGCACCCCTAAACTAGCGGGAGAGACCCAGTACTTC; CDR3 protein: CASTPKLAGETQYF
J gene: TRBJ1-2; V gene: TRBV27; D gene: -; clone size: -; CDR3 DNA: TGTGCCAGCAGTTTATTCTCAGGGGACTATGGCTACACCTTC; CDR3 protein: CASSLFSGDYGYTF
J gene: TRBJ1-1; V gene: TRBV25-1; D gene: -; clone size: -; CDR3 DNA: TGTGCCAGCAGTGACCCCAGATTGAACACTGAAGCTTTCTTT; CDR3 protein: CASSDPRLNTEAFF
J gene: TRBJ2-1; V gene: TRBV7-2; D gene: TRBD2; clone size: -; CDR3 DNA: TGTGCCAGCAGCTTTACATTTAGCGGGAGGGCCCTCAATGAGCAGTTCTTC; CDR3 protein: CASSFTFSGRALNEQFF
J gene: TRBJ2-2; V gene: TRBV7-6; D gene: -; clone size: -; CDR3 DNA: TGTGCCAGCAGCCCAGCGGAACCCCCCGGGGAGCTGTTTTTT; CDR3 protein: CASSPAEPPGELFF
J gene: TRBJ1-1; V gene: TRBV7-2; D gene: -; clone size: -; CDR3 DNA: TGTGCCAGCAGCCCGACCCCCGACATCCGAACTGAAGCTTTCTTT; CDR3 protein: CASSPTPDIRTEAFF
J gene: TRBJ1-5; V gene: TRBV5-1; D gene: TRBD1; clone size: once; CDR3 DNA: TGCGCCAGCAGCAGGGGGACAGGGGGCATGGAGCCCCAGCATTTT; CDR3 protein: CASSRGTGGMEPQHF
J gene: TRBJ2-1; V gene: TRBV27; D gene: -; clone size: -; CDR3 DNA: TGTGCCAGCAGTTTGCGTGGGAGGCCTTCCTACAATGAGCAGTTCTTC; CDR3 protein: CASSLRGRPSYNEQFF
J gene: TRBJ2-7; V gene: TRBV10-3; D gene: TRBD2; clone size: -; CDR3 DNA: TGTGCCATCAGGGGGACTAGCGGGTTCTACGAGCAGTACTTC; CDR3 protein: CAIRGTSGFYEQYF
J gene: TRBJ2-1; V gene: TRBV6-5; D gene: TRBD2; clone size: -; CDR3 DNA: TGTGCCAGCAGTTACCTAGTAGGCGGGAGTAGGAATGAGCAGTTCTTC; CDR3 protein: CASSYLVGGSRNEQFF
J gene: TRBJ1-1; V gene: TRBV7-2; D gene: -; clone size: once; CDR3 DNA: TGTGCCAGCAGCTTAATCGTGCTTGGAACTGAAGCTTTCTTT; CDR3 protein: CASSLIVLGTEAFF
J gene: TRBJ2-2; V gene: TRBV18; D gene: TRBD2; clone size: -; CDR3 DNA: TGTGCCAGCTCAGCGAGACTAGCGGGAGTCGGGAACACCGGGGAGCTGTTTTTT; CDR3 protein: CASSARLAGVGNTGELFF
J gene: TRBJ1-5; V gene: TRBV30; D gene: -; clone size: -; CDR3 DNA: TGTGCCTGGAGCCCGCAGGGAGATCAGCCCCAGCATTTT; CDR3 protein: CAWSPQGDQPQHF
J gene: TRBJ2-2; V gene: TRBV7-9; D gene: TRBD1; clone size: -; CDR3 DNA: TGTGCCAGCGGACAGGGAGGAGCCGGGGAGCTGTTTTTT; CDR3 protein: CASGQGGAGELFF
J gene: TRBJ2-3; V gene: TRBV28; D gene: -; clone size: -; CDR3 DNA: TGTGCCAGCACGGGCAGAAGCACAGATACGCAGTATTTT; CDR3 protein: CASTGRSTDTQYF
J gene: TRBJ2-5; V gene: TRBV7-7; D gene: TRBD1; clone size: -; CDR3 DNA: TGTGCCAGCAGTACCGGGACAGGGCCGTCATCGCGAGAGACCCAGTACTTC; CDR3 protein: CASSTGTGPSSRETQYF
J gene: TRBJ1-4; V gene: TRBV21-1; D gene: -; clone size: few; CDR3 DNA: TGTGCCCCCAAGGGATCAACTAATGAAAAACTGTTTTTT; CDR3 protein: CAPKGSTNEKLFF
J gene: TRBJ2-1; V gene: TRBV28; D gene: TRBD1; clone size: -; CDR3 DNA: TGTGCCAGCAGTTTAACAGGGGACAATGAGCAGTTCTTC; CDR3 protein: CASSLTGDNEQFF
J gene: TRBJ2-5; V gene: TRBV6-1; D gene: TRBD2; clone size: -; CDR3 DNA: TGTGCCAGCAGTGCAAGGGGACTAGCGGGAGTGGAGACCCAGTACTTC; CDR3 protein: CASSARGLAGVETQYF
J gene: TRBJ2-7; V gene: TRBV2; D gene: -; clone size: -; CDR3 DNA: TGTGCCAGCAGTGGTCCCGTCCAGTACTTC; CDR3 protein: CASSGPVQYF
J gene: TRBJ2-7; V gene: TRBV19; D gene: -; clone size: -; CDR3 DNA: TGTGCCAGTAGTATAACTGGCGGTGCCTACGAGCAGTACTTC; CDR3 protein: CASSITGGAYEQYF